Listed below are T cell receptor beta chains from one sample, sequenced in a study of T-cell reconstitution after alpha-beta-depleted transplantation in children. TCRdb independently ran MiXCR on the PCR reads; one entry per CDR3 protein. This sample has about 98,000 distinct CDR3 sequences, with 6% found just once. The sequencing used PBMCs, mostly from graft donor cells, collected 60 days after TCRalphabeta/CD19-depleted stem cell transplant. The receptor source for this set is a female patient aged 2 to 10 who had a stem cell transplant for Fanconi anemia, so the T cells may come from the graft donor. The CDR3 runs from the conserved cysteine through the conserved F or W. Fields, in order: J gene, V gene, CDR3 protein.

j_call: TRBJ2-7
v_call: TRBV3-1
cdr3_aa: CASSQGQAANEQYF

j_call: TRBJ2-7
v_call: TRBV5-1
cdr3_aa: CASSLEVRGVREQYF

j_call: TRBJ2-2
v_call: TRBV3-1
cdr3_aa: CASSQLAGGTGELFF

j_call: TRBJ1-3
v_call: TRBV7-9
cdr3_aa: CASSPTMRRHAGNTIYF

j_call: TRBJ2-6
v_call: TRBV27
cdr3_aa: CASSTRVSLSGANVLTF

j_call: TRBJ2-5
v_call: TRBV5-1
cdr3_aa: CASSLSAGGETQYF

j_call: TRBJ2-7
v_call: TRBV28
cdr3_aa: CASIKGRGGLGEQYF

j_call: TRBJ2-7
v_call: TRBV28
cdr3_aa: CASSLSGTGGYEQYF

j_call: TRBJ1-1
v_call: TRBV18
cdr3_aa: CASSATANTEAFF

j_call: TRBJ2-2
v_call: TRBV2
cdr3_aa: CASSELVEARTGELFF

j_call: TRBJ2-5
v_call: TRBV28
cdr3_aa: CASSFRTGVTETQYF

j_call: TRBJ2-3
v_call: TRBV15
cdr3_aa: CATSRDGLVGTDTQYF

j_call: TRBJ2-7
v_call: TRBV5-1
cdr3_aa: CASSLGEQEPATYEQYF

j_call: TRBJ2-2
v_call: TRBV3-1
cdr3_aa: CASSLGLAGDDTGELFF

j_call: TRBJ2-7
v_call: TRBV29-1
cdr3_aa: CSVEGRGSYEQYF

j_call: TRBJ2-7
v_call: TRBV2
cdr3_aa: CATESGTTASYEQYF

j_call: TRBJ1-1
v_call: TRBV7-3
cdr3_aa: CASSLSGLNTEAFF

j_call: TRBJ1-2
v_call: TRBV20-1
cdr3_aa: CSARDLDGPYGYTF

j_call: TRBJ2-3
v_call: TRBV5-1
cdr3_aa: CASSLRQGRGDTQYF

j_call: TRBJ2-2
v_call: TRBV12-3/TRBV12-4
cdr3_aa: CATTSSQELFF

j_call: TRBJ1-1
v_call: TRBV6-5
cdr3_aa: CASSYGFIGGNTEAFF

j_call: TRBJ1-2
v_call: TRBV28
cdr3_aa: CASSLGTLNYGYTF

j_call: TRBJ2-1
v_call: TRBV5-1
cdr3_aa: CASSSLGNEQFF

j_call: TRBJ2-7
v_call: TRBV5-1
cdr3_aa: CASSAPWTYEQYF

j_call: TRBJ2-5
v_call: TRBV12-3/TRBV12-4
cdr3_aa: CASSLYPTGEETQYF

j_call: TRBJ2-5
v_call: TRBV12-3/TRBV12-4
cdr3_aa: CASSIAGWSETQYF

j_call: TRBJ2-4
v_call: TRBV5-6
cdr3_aa: CASSHSGGKNIQYF

j_call: TRBJ2-5
v_call: TRBV24-1
cdr3_aa: CATSDTQGAGETQYF

j_call: TRBJ1-1
v_call: TRBV6-5
cdr3_aa: CASSYQGGSTEAFF